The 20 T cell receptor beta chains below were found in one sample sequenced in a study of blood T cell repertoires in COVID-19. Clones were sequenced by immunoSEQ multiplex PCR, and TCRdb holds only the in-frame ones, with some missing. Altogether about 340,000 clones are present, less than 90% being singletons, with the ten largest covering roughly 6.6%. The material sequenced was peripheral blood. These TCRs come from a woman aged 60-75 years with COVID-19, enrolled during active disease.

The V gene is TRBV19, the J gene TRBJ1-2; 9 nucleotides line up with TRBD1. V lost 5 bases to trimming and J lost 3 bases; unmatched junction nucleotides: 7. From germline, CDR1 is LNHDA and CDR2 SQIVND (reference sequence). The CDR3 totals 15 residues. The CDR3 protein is CASSAYRGRDYGYTF. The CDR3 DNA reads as TGTGCCAGTAGTGCGTACAGGGGGCGCGACTATGGCTACACCTTC.

The CDR3 spells CASSMQQGGSGYTF. The CDR3 nucleotides read TGTGCCAGTAGTATGCAACAGGGCGGTAGTGGCTACACCTTC. The chain recombines TRBV19 with TRBJ1-2, with D possibly matching TRBD1 (6 bases). Germline CDR1 is LNHDA and CDR2 is SQIVND (reference sequence). V was shortened by 3 bases and J by 7 bases, with 15 bases between the two germline ends. The CDR3 has 14 residues.

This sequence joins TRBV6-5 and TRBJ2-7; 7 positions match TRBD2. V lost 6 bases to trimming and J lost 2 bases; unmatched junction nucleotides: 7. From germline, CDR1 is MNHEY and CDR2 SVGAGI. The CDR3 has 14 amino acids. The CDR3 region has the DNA TGTGCCAGCAGCCTAGGGGAGGGAACCTACGAGCAGTACTTC. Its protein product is CASSLGEGTYEQYF.

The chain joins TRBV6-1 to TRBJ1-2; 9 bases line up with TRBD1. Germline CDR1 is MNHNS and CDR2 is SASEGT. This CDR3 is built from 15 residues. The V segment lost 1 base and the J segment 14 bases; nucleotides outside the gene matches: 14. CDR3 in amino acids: CASSEEFWGDRVHTF. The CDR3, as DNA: TGTGCCAGCAGTGAAGAGTTCTGGGGGGACAGGGTTCATACCTTC.

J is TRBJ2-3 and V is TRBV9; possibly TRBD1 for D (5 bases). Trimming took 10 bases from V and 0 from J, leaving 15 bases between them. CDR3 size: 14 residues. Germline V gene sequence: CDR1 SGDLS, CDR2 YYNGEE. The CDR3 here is CASKGMTSTDTQYF. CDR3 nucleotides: TGTGCCTCTAAGGGGATGACTAGCACAGATACGCAGTATTTT. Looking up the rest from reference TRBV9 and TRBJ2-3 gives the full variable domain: DSGVTQTPKHLITATGQRVTLRCSPRSGDLSVYWYQQSLDQGLQFLIQYYNGEERAKGNILERFSAQQFPDLHSELNLSSLELGDSALYFCASKGMTSTDTQYFGPGTRLTVL.

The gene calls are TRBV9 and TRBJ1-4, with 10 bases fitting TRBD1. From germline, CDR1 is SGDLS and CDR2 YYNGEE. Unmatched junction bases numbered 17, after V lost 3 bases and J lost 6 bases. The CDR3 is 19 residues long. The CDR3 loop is CASSGETGGAPPEDEKLFF. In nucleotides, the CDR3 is TGTGCCAGCAGCGGGGAGACAGGGGGCGCTCCCCCGGAGGATGAAAAACTGTTTTTT. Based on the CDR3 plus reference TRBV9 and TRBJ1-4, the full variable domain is DSGVTQTPKHLITATGQRVTLRCSPRSGDLSVYWYQQSLDQGLQFLIQYYNGEERAKGNILERFSAQQFPDLHSELNLSSLELGDSALYFCASSGETGGAPPEDEKLFFGSGTQLSVL.

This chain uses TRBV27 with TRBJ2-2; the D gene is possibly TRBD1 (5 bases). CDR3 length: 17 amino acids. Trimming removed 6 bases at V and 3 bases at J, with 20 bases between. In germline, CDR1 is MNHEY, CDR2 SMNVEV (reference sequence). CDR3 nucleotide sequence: TGTGCCAGCAGATTTTCCCCGACAGACATTGACACCGGGGAGCTGTTTTTT. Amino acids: CASRFSPTDIDTGELFF.

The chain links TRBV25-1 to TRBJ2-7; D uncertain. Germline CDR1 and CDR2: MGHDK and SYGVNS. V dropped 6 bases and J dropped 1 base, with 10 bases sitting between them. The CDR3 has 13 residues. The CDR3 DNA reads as TGTGCCAGCAGCCCTCGGCGGTCCTACGAGCAGTACTTC. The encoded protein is CASSPRRSYEQYF.

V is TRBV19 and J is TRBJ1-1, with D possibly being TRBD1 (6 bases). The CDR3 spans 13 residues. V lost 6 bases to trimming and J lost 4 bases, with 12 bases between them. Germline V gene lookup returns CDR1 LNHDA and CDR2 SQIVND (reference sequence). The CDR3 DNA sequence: TGTGCCAGTAGGGAACAGGGATCCACTGAAGCTTTCTTT. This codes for CASREQGSTEAFF. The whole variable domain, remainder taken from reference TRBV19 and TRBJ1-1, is DGGITQSPKYLFRKEGQNVTLSCEQNLNHDAMYWYRQDPGQGLRLIYYSQIVNDFQKGDIAEGYSVSREKKESFPLTVTSAQKNPTAFYLCASREQGSTEAFFGQGTRLTVV.

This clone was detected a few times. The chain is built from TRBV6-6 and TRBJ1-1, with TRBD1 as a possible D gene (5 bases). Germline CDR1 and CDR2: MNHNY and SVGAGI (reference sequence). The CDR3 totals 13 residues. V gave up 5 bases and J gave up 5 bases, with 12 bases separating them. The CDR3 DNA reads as TGTGCCAGCAGTAATCAAAGGGGAACTGAAGCTTTCTTT. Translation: CASSNQRGTEAFF.

CDR3 residues: CASRRTGGRDTQYF. The CDR3 DNA follows: TGTGCCAGTAGACGGACAGGGGGCAGGGATACGCAGTATTTT. The chain couples TRBV19 to TRBJ2-3; 11 bases fit TRBD1. The V segment lost 6 bases and the J segment 6 bases; nucleotides outside the gene matches: 5. Germline-derived CDR1 and CDR2 are LNHDA and SQIVND (reference sequence). The CDR3 length is 14 residues.

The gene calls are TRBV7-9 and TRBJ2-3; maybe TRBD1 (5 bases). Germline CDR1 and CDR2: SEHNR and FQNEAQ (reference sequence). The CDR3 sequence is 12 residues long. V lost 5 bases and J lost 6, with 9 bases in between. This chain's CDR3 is CASSPNRDTQYF. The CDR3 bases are TGTGCCAGCAGCCCTAACAGGGATACGCAGTATTTT.

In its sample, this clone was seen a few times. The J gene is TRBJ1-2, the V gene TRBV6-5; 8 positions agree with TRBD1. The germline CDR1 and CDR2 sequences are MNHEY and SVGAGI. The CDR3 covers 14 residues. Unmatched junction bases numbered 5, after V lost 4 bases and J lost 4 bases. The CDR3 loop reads CASSFGQGPYGYTF. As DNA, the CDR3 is TGTGCCAGCAGTTTCGGACAGGGCCCCTATGGCTACACCTTC.

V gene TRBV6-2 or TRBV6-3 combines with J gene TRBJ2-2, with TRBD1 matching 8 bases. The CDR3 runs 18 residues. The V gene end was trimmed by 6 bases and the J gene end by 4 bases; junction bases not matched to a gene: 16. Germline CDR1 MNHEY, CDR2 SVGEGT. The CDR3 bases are TGTGCCAGCAGGCCTCGAGACAGGGGCCCCCTCGTCACCGGGGAGCTGTTTTTT. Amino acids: CASRPRDRGPLVTGELFF.

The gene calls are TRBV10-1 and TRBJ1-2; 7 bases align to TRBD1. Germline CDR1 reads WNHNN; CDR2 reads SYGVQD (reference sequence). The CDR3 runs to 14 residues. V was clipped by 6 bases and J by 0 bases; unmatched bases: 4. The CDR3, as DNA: TGCGCCAGCAGGGGGACAGAGACTAACTATGGCTACACCTTC. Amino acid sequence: CASRGTETNYGYTF.

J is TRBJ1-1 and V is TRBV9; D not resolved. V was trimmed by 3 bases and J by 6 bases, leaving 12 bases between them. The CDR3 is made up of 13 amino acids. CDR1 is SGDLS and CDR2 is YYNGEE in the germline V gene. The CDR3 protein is CASSGGEHAEAFF. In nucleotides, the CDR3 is TGTGCCAGCAGCGGCGGGGAGCACGCTGAAGCTTTCTTT.

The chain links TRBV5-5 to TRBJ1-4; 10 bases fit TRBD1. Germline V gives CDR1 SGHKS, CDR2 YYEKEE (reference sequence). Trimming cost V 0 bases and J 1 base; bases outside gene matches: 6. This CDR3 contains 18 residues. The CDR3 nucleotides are TGTGCCAGCAGCTTGGGCTTGACAGGGGGCGGAACTAATGAAAAACTGTTTTTT. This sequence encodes CASSLGLTGGGTNEKLFF.

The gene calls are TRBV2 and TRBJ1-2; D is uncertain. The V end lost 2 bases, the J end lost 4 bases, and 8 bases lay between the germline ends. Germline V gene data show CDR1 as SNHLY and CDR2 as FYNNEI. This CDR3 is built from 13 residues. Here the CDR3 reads CASSETPGYGYTF. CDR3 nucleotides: TGTGCCAGCAGTGAAACCCCGGGCTATGGCTACACCTTC.

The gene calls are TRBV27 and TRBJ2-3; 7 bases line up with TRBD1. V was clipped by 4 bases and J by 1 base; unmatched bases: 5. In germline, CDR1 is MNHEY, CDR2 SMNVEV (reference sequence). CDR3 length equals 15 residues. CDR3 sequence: CASSSRGLRTDTQYF. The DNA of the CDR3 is TGTGCCAGCAGTTCGAGGGGGCTTCGCACAGATACGCAGTATTTT.

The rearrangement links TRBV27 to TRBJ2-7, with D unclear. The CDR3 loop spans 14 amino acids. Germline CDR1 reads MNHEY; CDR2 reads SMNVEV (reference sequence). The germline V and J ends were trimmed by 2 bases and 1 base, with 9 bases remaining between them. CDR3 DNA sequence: TGTGCCAGCAGTTTAGCAGGTCGGTCCTACGAGCAGTACTTC. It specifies CASSLAGRSYEQYF.